These 24 T cell receptor beta chains originate from one sample sequenced in a study of early stage breast cancer tumors. The repertoire was sequenced with immunoSEQ multiplex PCR; TCRdb's copy has only in-frame clones and lacks some. The sample holds 8,500 to 10,000 clones, 71% seen once. Sequenced: normal breast tissue next to the tumor. These receptors all stem from a person aged 55 to 75 with breast cancer.

This chain uses TRBV20-1 with TRBJ1-1; D is unresolved. Trimming removed 1 base from V and 3 bases from J, with 3 bases in between. CDR1 DFQATT and CDR2 SNEGSKA come from the germline V gene (reference sequence). The CDR3 is made up of 11 amino acids. The CDR3 DNA is TGCAGTGCTAGAGGCGACACTGAAGCTTTCTTT. Its translation: CSARGDTEAFF.

The V call is TRBV5-1, the J call TRBJ1-3; D perhaps matches TRBD1 (5 bases). V gave up 0 bases and J gave up 4 bases, with 11 bases separating them. The CDR3 is 15 amino acids. In germline, CDR1 is SGHRS, CDR2 YFSETQ. Here the CDR3 reads CASSLDGRAGNTIYF. CDR3 nucleotides: TGCGCCAGCAGCTTGGATGGCAGGGCGGGAAACACCATATATTTT. The full variable domain, rest sourced from reference TRBV5-1 and TRBJ1-3, is KAGVTQTPRYLIKTRGQQVTLSCSPISGHRSVSWYQQTPGQGLQFLFEYFSETQRNKGNFPGRFSGRQFSNSRSEMNVSTLELGDSALYLCASSLDGRAGNTIYFGEGSWLTVV.

This chain connects TRBV2 to TRBJ2-2, with 8 bases that match TRBD1. This CDR3 comprises 15 residues. Germline CDR1 reads SNHLY; CDR2 reads FYNNEI. Losses at the gene ends were 6 bases for V and 3 bases for J; bases not matched to a gene: 6. The CDR3 spells CASSRQGSDTGELFF. The CDR3 nucleotides are TGTGCCAGCAGCCGACAGGGGTCGGACACCGGGGAGCTGTTTTTT.

The gene calls are TRBV28 and TRBJ2-5; 9 bases line up with TRBD2. TRBJ2-7 explains the end of the DNA better; the J call may be wrong. The CDR3 sequence is 14 residues long. Germline loops: CDR1 MDHEN, CDR2 SYDVKM. In DNA form, the CDR3 reads TGTGCCAGCAGATTTAGCGGGAGCTCCTACGAGCAGTACTTC. This encodes CASRFSGSSYEQYF.

The rearrangement uses TRBV7-2 and TRBJ2-7; the D is unclear. CDR1 is SGHTA, CDR2 FQGNSA, per germline. Trimming left V 3 bases short and J 0 bases short, with 6 bases between. The CDR3 runs to 13 residues. CDR3 residues: CASSFSSSYEQYF. The CDR3 DNA is TGTGCCAGCAGCTTCTCGAGCTCCTACGAGCAGTACTTC.

The chain couples TRBV11-3 to TRBJ2-3; D remains unclear. Germline V gene sequence: CDR1 SGHNT, CDR2 YENEEA. This CDR3 is built from 15 residues. Trimming cost V 2 bases and J 1 base, with 10 bases left between them. The CDR3 bases are TGTGCCAGCAGCTTATTGATAGGAGGCACAGATACGCAGTATTTT. Its translation: CASSLLIGGTDTQYF.

This clone was seen a few times. This chain links TRBV7-9 with TRBJ1-3; D is undetermined. Trimming removed 2 bases at V and 3 bases at J, with 14 bases between. Germline V gene lookup returns CDR1 SEHNR and CDR2 FQNEAQ (reference sequence). This CDR3 comprises 16 residues. The DNA of the CDR3 is TGTGCCAGCAGCTTAATGTCGGCGGTGTATGGAAACACCATATATTTT. It encodes CASSLMSAVYGNTIYF.

This sequence joins TRBV10-3 and TRBJ2-7; D gene unclear. CDR1 and CDR2 (germline): ENHRY, SYGVKD. This CDR3 spans 16 amino acids. The V and J ends lost 4 bases and 1 base respectively, with 17 bases between them. The DNA of the CDR3 is TGTGCCATCAGTGCGTTTCGGGTCTCCCAATCCTACGAGCAGTACTTC. Its protein is CAISAFRVSQSYEQYF.

V and J are TRBV29-1 and TRBJ2-1, with no clear D. The ends were cut back, 4 bases at V and 2 bases at J, with 6 bases in the middle. CDR3 length: 12 residues. Germline CDR1 SQVTM, CDR2 ANQGSEA. CDR3 amino acids: CSVVIAYNEQFF. In nucleotides, the CDR3 is TGCAGCGTTGTTATCGCCTACAATGAGCAGTTCTTC.

This clone was found once. V gene TRBV10-3 combines with J gene TRBJ1-1, with D possibly being TRBD1 (5 bases). The length of the CDR3 is 15 residues. Germline CDR1 and CDR2: ENHRY and SYGVKD. The V gene lost 4 bases and the J gene lost 1 base, with 13 bases spanning the gap. CDR3 coding DNA: TGTGCCATCAGTGCGTTCGACAGCGAGAACACTGAAGCTTTCTTT. It codes for CAISAFDSENTEAFF.

The V and J genes are TRBV19 and TRBJ2-4; the D gene is possibly TRBD2 (5 bases). The CDR3 loop spans 13 amino acids. Deletions cut 2 bases from V and 10 bases from J, with 12 bases between. Germline loops: CDR1 LNHDA, CDR2 SQIVND (reference sequence). The DNA for the CDR3 is TGTGCCAGTAGTATAAGGCGGGCATGGATTCAGTACTTC. Its protein product is CASSIRRAWIQYF.

The genes are TRBV4-1 and TRBJ1-4; 8 bases are a match to TRBD1. The CDR3 has 15 residues. Germline V gene sequence: CDR1 MGHRA, CDR2 YSYEKL. V trimming: 7 bases; J trimming: 4 bases; junction bases outside the gene matches: 8. This chain's CDR3 is CASTKRTGRNEKLFF. In nucleotides, the CDR3 is TGCGCCAGCACCAAGCGGACAGGGCGTAATGAAAAACTGTTTTTT.

This clone turned up a few times. The chain carries TRBV7-9 and TRBJ1-2, with 7 bases lining up with TRBD1. V shed 2 bases, J shed 0 bases, and the junction held 3 bases outside the gene matches. CDR1 is SEHNR and CDR2 is FQNEAQ in the germline V gene (reference sequence). There are 15 residues in the CDR3. The CDR3 is CASSLPGTANYGYTF. The CDR3 DNA follows: TGTGCCAGCAGCTTACCCGGGACAGCTAACTATGGCTACACCTTC.

The J gene is TRBJ2-2, the V gene TRBV5-1; TRBD2 matches 15 bases. V was clipped by 4 bases and J by 5 bases; unmatched bases: 12. Germline-derived CDR1 and CDR2 are SGHRS and YFSETQ. The CDR3 is 19 amino acids. CDR3 nucleotides: TGCGCCAGCAGCCGCACCGGGACTAGCGGGAGGTCGTGGACCGGGGAGCTGTTTTTT. This encodes CASSRTGTSGRSWTGELFF.

CDR3 loop: CASSLWTGGNEQFF. DNA of the CDR3: TGTGCCAGCAGCTTATGGACAGGGGGCAATGAGCAGTTCTTC. The chain couples TRBV7-9 to TRBJ2-1; 10 nucleotides agree with TRBD1. The CDR3 consists of 14 residues. From germline, CDR1 is SEHNR and CDR2 FQNEAQ (reference sequence). V shed 2 bases and J 6 bases; nucleotides not matched to a gene: 1.

The chain carries TRBV4-1 and TRBJ1-1, with D possibly matching TRBD1 (5 bases). Trimming cost V 4 bases and J 2 bases, with 14 bases left between them. The CDR3 has 15 residues. Germline V gene sequence: CDR1 MGHRA, CDR2 YSYEKL. In DNA, the CDR3 is TGCGCCAGCAGCCCAAGACAGACATTAAACACTGAAGCTTTCTTT. Translation: CASSPRQTLNTEAFF.

The chain couples TRBV19 to TRBJ1-2, with D maybe TRBD1 (6 bases). Germline V CDR1 and CDR2: LNHDA, SQIVND (reference sequence). V lost 7 bases, J lost 6 bases, and 12 bases lay in between. The CDR3 runs to 12 residues. The CDR3 DNA reads TGTGCCAGTATCGGACAGTACCATGGCTACACCTTC. This gives the protein CASIGQYHGYTF.

The J gene is TRBJ2-1, the V gene TRBV5-4; the match to TRBD2 covers 7 bases. Germline V gene data show CDR1 as SGHNT and CDR2 as YYREEE (reference sequence). The CDR3 is made up of 14 amino acids. The J segment lost 8 bases and the V segment lost 1 base, leaving 6 bases of the junction unmatched. The CDR3 bases are TGTGCCAGCAGCTTGCTCGGGAGGCGGGATGAGCAGTTCTTC. Protein product: CASSLLGRRDEQFF. Full variable domain (missing parts from reference TRBV5-4 and TRBJ2-1): ETGVTQSPTHLIKTRGQQVTLRCSSQSGHNTVSWYQQALGQGPQFIFQYYREEENGRGNFPPRFSGLQFPNYSSELNVNALELDDSALYLCASSLLGRRDEQFFGPGTRLTVL.

On this clone itself: One end of the junction varies from germline; a read error may be responsible. The chain employs TRBV18 and TRBJ1-1; 9 nucleotides match TRBD1. Germline values: CDR1 KGHSH, CDR2 LQKENI. This CDR3 region has 14 residues. CDR3 nucleotides: TGTGCCAGCTCAACACCGGGACAGGGCACTGAAGCTTTCTTT. This encodes CASSTPGQGTEAFF.

This clone has more than one count but fewer than ten. This sequence joins TRBV11-3 and TRBJ2-7; possible D gene TRBD2, 5 bases. Germline assignment: CDR1 SGHNT and CDR2 YENEEA. Trimming removed 1 base from V and 5 bases from J, with 6 bases in between. The CDR3 sequence is 12 residues long. The DNA for the CDR3 is TGTGCCAGCAGCTTAGCCGGGAACGAGCAGTACTTC. Encoded protein: CASSLAGNEQYF.

The chain links TRBV25-1 to TRBJ2-1, with D possibly matching TRBD1 (7 bases). This CDR3 is 14 amino acids long. Trimming pared 3 bases from V and 8 bases from J, leaving 14 bases between. Germline assignment: CDR1 MGHDK and CDR2 SYGVNS. The CDR3: CASSDLGGGDEQFF. The CDR3 DNA reads TGTGCCAGCAGTGACTTAGGAGGGGGCGATGAGCAGTTCTTC.

The chain uses TRBV2 and TRBJ1-2, with 8 nucleotides matching TRBD1. V lost 5 bases and J lost 2; bases outside the gene matches: 7. From germline, CDR1 is SNHLY and CDR2 FYNNEI. The CDR3 runs to 15 residues. DNA for the CDR3: TGTGCCAGCAGTCAAGGACAGGGCGGGAACTATGGCTACACCTTC. Encoded protein: CASSQGQGGNYGYTF. Full variable domain (missing parts from reference TRBV2 and TRBJ1-2): EPEVTQTPSHQVTQMGQEVILRCVPISNHLYFYWYRQILGQKVEFLVSFYNNEISEKSEIFDDQFSVERPDGSNFTLKIRSTKLEDSAMYFCASSQGQGGNYGYTFGSGTRLTVV.

A single count supports this clone. The chain uses TRBV7-9 and TRBJ2-1; 9 nucleotides agree with TRBD2. V gave up 6 bases and J gave up 3 bases; unmatched junction bases: 6. The germline V gene encodes CDR1 SEHNR and CDR2 FQNEAQ (reference sequence). There are 15 residues in the CDR3. CDR3 nucleotide sequence: TGTGCCAGCAGTCCCCTAGCGGGACGCTACAATGAGCAGTTCTTC. Translating it yields CASSPLAGRYNEQFF.

This rearrangement joins TRBV7-9 to TRBJ2-7, with 14 nucleotides matching TRBD2. The V gene's germline CDR1 is SEHNR and CDR2 FQNEAQ (reference sequence). J gave up 5 bases and V 5 bases, and 8 bases lay outside the gene matches. The CDR3 loop spans 16 amino acids. The CDR3 sequence: CASSTGTSGSFDEQYF. DNA of the CDR3: TGTGCCAGCAGCACCGGGACTAGCGGGAGTTTTGACGAGCAGTACTTC.